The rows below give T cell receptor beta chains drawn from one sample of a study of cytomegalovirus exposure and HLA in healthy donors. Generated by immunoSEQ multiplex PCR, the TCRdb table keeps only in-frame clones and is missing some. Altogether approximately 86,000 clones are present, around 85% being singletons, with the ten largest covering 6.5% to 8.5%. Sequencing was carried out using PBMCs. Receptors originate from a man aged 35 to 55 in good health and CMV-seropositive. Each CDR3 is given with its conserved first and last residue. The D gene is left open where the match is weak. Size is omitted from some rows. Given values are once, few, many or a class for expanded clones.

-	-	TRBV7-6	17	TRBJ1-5	TGTGCCAGCAGCTTAAGGGCAGGGTGGGGCAGCAATCAGCCCCAGCATTTT	CASSLRAGWGSNQPQHF
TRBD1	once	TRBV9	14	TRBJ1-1	TGTGCCAGCAGGCCGGGACAGGGATACACTGAAGCTTTCTTT	CASRPGQGYTEAFF
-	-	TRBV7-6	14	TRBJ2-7	TGTGCCAGCAGCTTAGGGGCCAACTTTTACGAGCAGTACTTC	CASSLGANFYEQYF
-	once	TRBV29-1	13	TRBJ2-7	TGCAGCGTTGAAAACAGGGACTCCTACGAGCAGTACTTC	CSVENRDSYEQYF
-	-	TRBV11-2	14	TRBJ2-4	TGTGCCAGCAGCTTAGAGAGACAGTACTACATTCAGTACTTC	CASSLERQYYIQYF
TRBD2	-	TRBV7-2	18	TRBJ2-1	TGTGCCAGCAGCTTCTCCGGGGTCCTAGCGGGCGCCGCCAATGAGCAGTTCTTC	CASSFSGVLAGAANEQFF
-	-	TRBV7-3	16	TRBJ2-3	TGTGCCAGCAGCCGAACCGGGGTAGCGAAACTAGATACGCAGTATTTT	CASSRTGVAKLDTQYF
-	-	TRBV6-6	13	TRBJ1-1	TGTGCCAGCAGAACCGACAGTGACACTGAAGCTTTCTTT	CASRTDSDTEAFF
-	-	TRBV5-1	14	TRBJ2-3	TGCGCCAGCAGCAGATCGCAGGGGGGTGATACGCAGTATTTT	CASSRSQGGDTQYF
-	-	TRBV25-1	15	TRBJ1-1	TGTGCCAGAGACGGGGACACAGATGGGAGGGCTGAAGCTTTCTTT	CARDGDTDGRAEAFF
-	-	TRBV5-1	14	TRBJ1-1	TGCGCCAGCAGCCCGGACATGGCGGTTACTGAAGCTTTCTTT	CASSPDMAVTEAFF
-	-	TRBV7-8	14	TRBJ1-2	TGTGCCAGCAGCTTAGATCTGGGGGGAGCTGGCTACACCTTC	CASSLDLGGAGYTF
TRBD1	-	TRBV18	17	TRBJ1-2	TGTGCCAGCTCACCACTTAAGGACAGGGCCATTAACTATGGCTACACCTTC	CASSPLKDRAINYGYTF
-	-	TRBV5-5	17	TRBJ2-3	TGTGCCAGCAGCTTGCTGGGCCAACAAGAAAGCACAGATACGCAGTATTTT	CASSLLGQQESTDTQYF
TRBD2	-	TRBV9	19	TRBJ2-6	TGTGCCAGCAGCGTAGCTCTGGGTAGCGGGAGCTCTGGGGCCAACGTCCTGACTTTC	CASSVALGSGSSGANVLTF
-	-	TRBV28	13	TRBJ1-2	TGTGCCAGCAGTTCGGACAGCAAGTATGGCTACACCTTC	CASSSDSKYGYTF
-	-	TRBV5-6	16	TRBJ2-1	TGTGCCAGCAGCTTGGGGGGCCGTGGCTCCTACAATGAGCAGTTCTTC	CASSLGGRGSYNEQFF
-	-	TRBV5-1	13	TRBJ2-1	TGCGCCAGTACTGAACCTTCTTACAATGAGCAGTTCTTC	CASTEPSYNEQFF
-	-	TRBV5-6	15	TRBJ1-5	TGTGCCAGCAGCCATACATCGTATAGCAATCAGCCCCAGCATTTT	CASSHTSYSNQPQHF
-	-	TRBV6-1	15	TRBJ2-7	TGTGCCAGCAGTCTACAGGGAAAATACCTAGGCGAGCAGTACTTC	CASSLQGKYLGEQYF
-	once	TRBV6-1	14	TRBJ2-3	TGTGCCAGCTCGCCCACAGGGGGGGCAGATACGCAGTATTTT	CASSPTGGADTQYF
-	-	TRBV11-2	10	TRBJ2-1	TGTGCCAGCAGCTTCAGTGAGCAGTTCTTC	CASSFSEQFF
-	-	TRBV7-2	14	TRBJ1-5	TGTGCCAGCAGCTTAGTGCGGGGCGATCAGCCCCAGCATTTT	CASSLVRGDQPQHF
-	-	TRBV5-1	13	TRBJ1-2	TGCGCCAGCACCCTCAGGGAAGAGAATGGCTACACCTTC	CASTLREENGYTF
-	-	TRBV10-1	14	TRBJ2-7	TGCGCCAGCAGTGAGTCAGCTAAAGCCTACGAGCAGTACTTC	CASSESAKAYEQYF
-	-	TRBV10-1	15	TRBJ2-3	TGCGCCAGCAGCTCTGGGGGCGCGGTCCCAGATACGCAGTATTTT	CASSSGGAVPDTQYF
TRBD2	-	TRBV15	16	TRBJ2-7	TGTGCCACCAGCAGAGACCGACTAGCGGGAGTCCACGAGCAGTACTTC	CATSRDRLAGVHEQYF
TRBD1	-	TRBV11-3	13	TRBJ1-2	TGTGCCAGCAGCTTTCAGGGGGCTGATGGCTACACCTTC	CASSFQGADGYTF